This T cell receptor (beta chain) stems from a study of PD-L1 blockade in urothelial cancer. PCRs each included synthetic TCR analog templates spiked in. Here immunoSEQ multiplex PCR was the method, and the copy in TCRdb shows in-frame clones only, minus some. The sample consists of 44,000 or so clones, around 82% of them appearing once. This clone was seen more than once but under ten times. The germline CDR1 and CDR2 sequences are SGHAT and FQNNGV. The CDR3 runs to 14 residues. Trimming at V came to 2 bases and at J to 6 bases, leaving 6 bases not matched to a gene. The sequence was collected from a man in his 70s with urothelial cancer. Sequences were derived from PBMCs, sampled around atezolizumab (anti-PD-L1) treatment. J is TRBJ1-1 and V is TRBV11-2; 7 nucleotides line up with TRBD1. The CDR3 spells CASSLQPGGAEAFF. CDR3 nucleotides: TGTGCCAGCAGCTTACAGCCAGGGGGAGCTGAAGCTTTCTTT.